The 10 T cell receptor beta chains listed next were all sequenced from one sample in a study of T-cell reconstitution after alpha-beta-depleted transplantation in children listed by TCRdb under 2016. Library preparation used PCR. TCRdb lists the instrument as Illumina HiSeq 2500. To normalize quantification of the TCRbeta repertoire, the TCR libraries were built with molecular barcoding that relied on unique molecular identifiers. Clones were called with MiXCR by TCRdb after fastp trimmed the public reads at Q25, and only in-frame beta chains were retained. For every CDR3 protein sequence, its rows merge into one entry that carries the most common genes and DNA. This sample lists 300,000 to 400,000 distinct CDR3 sequences; roughly 15% were detected once. Clones ranked in the top ten supply roughly 41% of the sample. The meaning of the sample's treatment or condition label: allogeneic hematopoietic cell transplantation with graft depleted of TCRalphabeta T cells and CD19 B cells.

The sequencing used PBMCs, mostly from graft donor cells, collected 360 days after TCRalphabeta/CD19-depleted stem cell transplant. All receptors come from a male patient under 10 years old who had a stem cell transplant for acute lymphoblastic leukemia, so the T cells may come from the graft donor.

The chain uses TRBV4-1 and TRBJ2-7; 7 bases line up with TRBD2. Germline V gives CDR1 MGHRA, CDR2 YSYEKL. This CDR3 contains 13 residues. The trim removed 5 bases at V and 4 bases at J, leaving 5 bases unmatched. The CDR3 DNA sequence: TGCGCCAGCAGCGGAGCGGGGAAGTACGAGCAGTACTTC. It codes for CASSGAGKYEQYF.

The CDR3 bases are TGCGCCAGCAGCCAATCTTGGGACCGGATAGCCAAAAACATTCAGTACTTC. This encodes CASSQSWDRIAKNIQYF. V is TRBV4-1 and J is TRBJ2-4; D is possibly TRBD1 or TRBD2 (5 bases each). From germline, CDR1 is MGHRA and CDR2 YSYEKL. The CDR3 is 17 residues long. V gave up 2 bases and J gave up 0 bases, with 14 bases separating them.

This chain joins TRBV20-1 and TRBJ2-7, with 10 bases fitting TRBD2. Germline assignment: CDR1 DFQATT and CDR2 SNEGSKA (reference sequence). The V and J ends lost 3 bases and 4 bases, in that order; junction bases with no gene match: 9. This CDR3 comprises 15 residues. The DNA of the CDR3 is TGCAGTGCTAGGATTCCTAGCGGGAGTTTGTACGAGCAGTACTTC. Translation gives CSARIPSGSLYEQYF.

The V and J genes are TRBV5-1 and TRBJ2-2, with 8 positions matching TRBD1. The CDR3 extends over 16 amino acids. Trimming at V came to 0 bases and at J to 6 bases, leaving 7 bases not matched to a gene. CDR1 SGHRS and CDR2 YFSETQ come from the germline V gene. The CDR3 sequence is CASSLDQTGGSGELFF. The CDR3 DNA reads TGCGCCAGCAGCTTGGATCAAACAGGGGGGTCCGGGGAGCTGTTTTTT.

The table lists this clonotype with many counts. The chain is built from TRBV27 and TRBJ1-4, with 9 bases identical to TRBD1. J was trimmed by 7 bases and V by 6 bases; bases with no gene match: 9. CDR1 is MNHEY and CDR2 is SMNVEV in the germline V gene (reference sequence). The length of the CDR3 is 15 residues. CDR3 in amino acids: CASSPHRGRVEKLFF. The CDR3 DNA reads as TGTGCCAGCAGCCCTCACAGGGGGCGCGTTGAAAAACTGTTTTTT.

Many counts were recorded for this clonotype. The rearrangement uses TRBV4-1 and TRBJ2-1; 7 bases are a match to TRBD2. With 5 bases clipped from V and 1 base from J, the junction kept 5 bases outside the gene matches. CDR3 length equals 15 residues. Looked up from germline, CDR1 is MGHRA and CDR2 is YSYEKL. The CDR3 bases are TGCGCCAGCAGCGCTAGCGGACTTTCCTACAATGAGCAGTTCTTC. This translates into CASSASGLSYNEQFF.

This clonotype was detected ten times or more. This chain uses TRBV3-1 with TRBJ2-3, with 7 bases that match TRBD2. V lost 0 bases, J lost 4 bases, and 10 bases stayed unmatched. This CDR3 comprises 17 residues. Germline V lookup: CDR1 LGHDT, CDR2 YNNKEL (reference sequence). Here the CDR3 DNA reads TGTGCCAGCAGCCAAGATCGGCGGACTAGTTGGGCAGATACGCAGTATTTT. This gives the protein CASSQDRRTSWADTQYF.

The V and J genes are TRBV24-1 and TRBJ2-1; 10 nucleotides agree with TRBD1. The CDR3 loop spans 13 amino acids. V was pared by 3 bases and J by 16 bases, with 8 bases of the junction left unmatched. CDR1 is KGHDR, CDR2 SFDVKD, per germline. CDR3 coding DNA: TGTGCCACCAGTGATCTCCGGGACAGGGGATACTTCTTC. Its translation is CATSDLRDRGYFF.

This clonotype turned up a few times. The gene calls are TRBV20-1 and TRBJ2-5, with TRBD2 matching 8 bases. The germline CDR1 and CDR2 sequences are DFQATT and SNEGSKA (reference sequence). CDR3 length: 13 amino acids. For the CDR3, the DNA is TGCACCGCTGCGGGGGGAATTAAAGAGACCCAGTACTTC. The encoded protein is CTAAGGIKETQYF.

V is TRBV12-3 or TRBV12-4 and J is TRBJ2-1; D remains unclear. CDR3 length equals 12 residues. Trimming pared 2 bases from V and 9 bases from J, leaving 8 bases between. The CDR3 is CASSLRWGEQFF. DNA for the CDR3: TGTGCCAGCAGTTTAAGGTGGGGTGAGCAGTTCTTC.